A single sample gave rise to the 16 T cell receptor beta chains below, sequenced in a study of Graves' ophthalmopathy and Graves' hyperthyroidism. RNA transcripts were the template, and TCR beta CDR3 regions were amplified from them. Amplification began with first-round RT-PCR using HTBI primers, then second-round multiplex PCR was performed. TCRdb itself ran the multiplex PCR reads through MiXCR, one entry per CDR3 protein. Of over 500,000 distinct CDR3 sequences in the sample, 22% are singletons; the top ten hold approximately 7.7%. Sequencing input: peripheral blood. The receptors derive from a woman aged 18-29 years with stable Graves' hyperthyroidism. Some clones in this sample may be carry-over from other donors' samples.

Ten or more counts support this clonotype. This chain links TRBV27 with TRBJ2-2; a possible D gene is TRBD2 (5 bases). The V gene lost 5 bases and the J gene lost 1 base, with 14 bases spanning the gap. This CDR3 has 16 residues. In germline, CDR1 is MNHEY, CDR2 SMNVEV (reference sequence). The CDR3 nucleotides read TGTGCCAGCAGTACCTTCCTAGCAGTGAACACCGGGGAGCTGTTTTTT. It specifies CASSTFLAVNTGELFF.

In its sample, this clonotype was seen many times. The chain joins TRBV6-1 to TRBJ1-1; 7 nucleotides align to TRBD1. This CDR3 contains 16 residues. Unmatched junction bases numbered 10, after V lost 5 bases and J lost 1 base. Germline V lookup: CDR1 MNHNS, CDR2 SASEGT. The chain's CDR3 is CASSKQGPDGNTEAFF. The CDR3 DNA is TGTGCCAGCAGTAAACAGGGGCCGGATGGGAACACTGAAGCTTTCTTT.

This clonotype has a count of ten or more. The CDR3 spells CASSEGGGRNTEAFF. CDR3 bases: TGTGCCAGCAGTGAAGGCGGAGGGAGAAACACTGAAGCTTTCTTT. The chain employs TRBV2 and TRBJ1-1; D unresolved. V was shortened by 1 base and J by 2 bases, with 11 bases between the two germline ends. There are 15 residues in the CDR3. Germline lookup yields CDR1 SNHLY and CDR2 FYNNEI.

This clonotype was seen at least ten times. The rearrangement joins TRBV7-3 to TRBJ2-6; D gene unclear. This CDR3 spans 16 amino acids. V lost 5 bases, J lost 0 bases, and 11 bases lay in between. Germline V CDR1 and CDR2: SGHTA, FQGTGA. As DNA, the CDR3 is TGTGCCAGCAGCCCGGACGGTTACTCTGGGGCCAACGTCCTGACTTTC. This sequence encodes CASSPDGYSGANVLTF.

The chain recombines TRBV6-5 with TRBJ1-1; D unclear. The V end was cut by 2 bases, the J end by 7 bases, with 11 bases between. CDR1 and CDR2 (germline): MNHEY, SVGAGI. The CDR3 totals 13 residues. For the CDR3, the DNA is TGTGCCAGCAGTTACACGGGTTTCGGTGAAGCTTTCTTT. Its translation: CASSYTGFGEAFF.

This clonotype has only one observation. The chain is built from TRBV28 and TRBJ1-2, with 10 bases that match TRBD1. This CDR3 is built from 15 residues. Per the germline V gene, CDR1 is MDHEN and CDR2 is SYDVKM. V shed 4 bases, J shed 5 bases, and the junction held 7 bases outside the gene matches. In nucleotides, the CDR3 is TGTGCCAGCAGTTCCGGACAGGGGGGTCTGTATGGCTACACCTTC. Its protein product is CASSSGQGGLYGYTF.

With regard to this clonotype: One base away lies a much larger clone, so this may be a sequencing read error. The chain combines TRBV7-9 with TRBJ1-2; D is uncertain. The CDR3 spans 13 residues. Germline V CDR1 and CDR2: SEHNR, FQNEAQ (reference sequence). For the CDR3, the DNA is TGTGCCTGCAGCTTATTTGGGAACTATGGCTACACCTTC. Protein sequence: CACSLFGNYGYTF. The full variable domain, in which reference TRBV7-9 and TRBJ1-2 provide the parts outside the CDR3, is DTGVSQNPRHKITKRGQNVTFRCDPISEHNRLYWYRQTLGQGPEFLTYFQNEAQLEKSRLLSDRFSAERPKGSFSTLEIQRTEQGDSAMYLCACSLFGNYGYTFGSGTRLTVV.

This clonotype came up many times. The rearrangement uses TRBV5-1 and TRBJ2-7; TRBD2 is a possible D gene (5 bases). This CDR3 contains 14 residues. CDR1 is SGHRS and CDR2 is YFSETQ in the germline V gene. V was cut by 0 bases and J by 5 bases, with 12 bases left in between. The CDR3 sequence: CASSLEGPGNEQYF. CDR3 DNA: TGCGCCAGCAGCTTGGAGGGTCCGGGAAACGAGCAGTACTTC.

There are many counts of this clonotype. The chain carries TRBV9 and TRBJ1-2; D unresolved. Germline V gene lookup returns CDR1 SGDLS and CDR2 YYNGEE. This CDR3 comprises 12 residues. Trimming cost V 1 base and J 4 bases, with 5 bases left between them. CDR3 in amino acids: CASSVHSYGYTF. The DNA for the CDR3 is TGTGCCAGCAGCGTACACTCCTATGGCTACACCTTC. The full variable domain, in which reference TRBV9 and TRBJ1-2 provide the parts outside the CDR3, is DSGVTQTPKHLITATGQRVTLRCSPRSGDLSVYWYQQSLDQGLQFLIQYYNGEERAKGNILERFSAQQFPDLHSELNLSSLELGDSALYFCASSVHSYGYTFGSGTRLTVV.

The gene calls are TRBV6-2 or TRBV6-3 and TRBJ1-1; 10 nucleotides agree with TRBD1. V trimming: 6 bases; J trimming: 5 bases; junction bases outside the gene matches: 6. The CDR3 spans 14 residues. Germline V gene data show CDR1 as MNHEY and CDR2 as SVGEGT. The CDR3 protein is CASRDRDRGTEAFF. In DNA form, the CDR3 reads TGTGCCAGCAGAGACCGGGACAGGGGAACTGAAGCTTTCTTT.

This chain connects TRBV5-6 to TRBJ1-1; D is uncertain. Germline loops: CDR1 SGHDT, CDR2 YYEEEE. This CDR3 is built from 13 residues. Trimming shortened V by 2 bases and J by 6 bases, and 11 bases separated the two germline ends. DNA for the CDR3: TGTGCCAGCAGCTTATGGTCAGGCCCTGAAGCTTTCTTT. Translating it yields CASSLWSGPEAFF.

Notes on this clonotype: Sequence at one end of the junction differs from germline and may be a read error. CDR3 nucleotide sequence: TGTGCCAGCAGTTTTATGTCAGAGACCAAGTACTTC. As protein: CASSFMSETKYF. This chain joins TRBV12-3 or TRBV12-4 and TRBJ2-5, with unresolved D. CDR3 size: 12 residues.

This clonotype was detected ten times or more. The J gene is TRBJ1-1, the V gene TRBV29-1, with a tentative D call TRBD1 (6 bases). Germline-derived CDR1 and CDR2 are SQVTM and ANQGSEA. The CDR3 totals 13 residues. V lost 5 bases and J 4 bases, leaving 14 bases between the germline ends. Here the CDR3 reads CSVFRGEGTEAFF. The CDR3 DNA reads TGCAGCGTTTTTAGGGGGGAGGGCACTGAAGCTTTCTTT. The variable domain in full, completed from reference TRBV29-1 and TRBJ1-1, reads SAVISQKPSRDICQRGTSLTIQCQVDSQVTMMFWYRQQPGQSLTLIATANQGSEATYESGFVIDKFPISRPNLTFSTLTVSNMSPEDSSIYLCSVFRGEGTEAFFGQGTRLTVV.

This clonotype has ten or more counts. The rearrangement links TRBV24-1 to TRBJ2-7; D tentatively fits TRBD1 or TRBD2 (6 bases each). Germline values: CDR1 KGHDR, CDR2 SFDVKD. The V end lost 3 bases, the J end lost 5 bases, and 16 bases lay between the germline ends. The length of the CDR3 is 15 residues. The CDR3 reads CATSDNGIGGDEQYF. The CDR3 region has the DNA TGTGCCACCAGTGATAATGGGATCGGGGGCGACGAGCAGTACTTC.

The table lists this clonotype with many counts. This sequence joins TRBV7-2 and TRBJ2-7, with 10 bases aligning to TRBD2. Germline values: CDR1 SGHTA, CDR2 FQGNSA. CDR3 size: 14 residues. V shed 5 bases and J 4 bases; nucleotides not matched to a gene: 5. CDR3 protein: CASSPGLAPYEQYF. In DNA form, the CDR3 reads TGTGCCAGCAGCCCGGGACTAGCGCCGTACGAGCAGTACTTC.

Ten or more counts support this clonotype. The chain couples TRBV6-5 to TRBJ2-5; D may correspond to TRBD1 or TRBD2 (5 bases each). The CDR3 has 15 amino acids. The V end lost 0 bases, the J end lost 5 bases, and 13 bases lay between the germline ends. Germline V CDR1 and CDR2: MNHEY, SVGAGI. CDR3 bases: TGTGCCAGCAGTTACTCGAACCAGGGACGGGAGACCCAGTACTTC. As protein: CASSYSNQGRETQYF.